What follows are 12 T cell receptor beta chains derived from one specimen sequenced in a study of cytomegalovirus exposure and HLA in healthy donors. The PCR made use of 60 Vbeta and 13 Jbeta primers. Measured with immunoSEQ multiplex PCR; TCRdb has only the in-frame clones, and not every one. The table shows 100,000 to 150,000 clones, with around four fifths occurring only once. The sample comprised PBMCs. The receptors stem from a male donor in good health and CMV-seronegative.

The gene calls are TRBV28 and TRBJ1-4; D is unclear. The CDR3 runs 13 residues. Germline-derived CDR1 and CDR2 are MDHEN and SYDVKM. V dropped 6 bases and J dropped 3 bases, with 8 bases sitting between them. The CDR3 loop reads CASSPQANEKLFF. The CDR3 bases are TGTGCCAGCAGCCCTCAGGCTAATGAAAAACTGTTTTTT.

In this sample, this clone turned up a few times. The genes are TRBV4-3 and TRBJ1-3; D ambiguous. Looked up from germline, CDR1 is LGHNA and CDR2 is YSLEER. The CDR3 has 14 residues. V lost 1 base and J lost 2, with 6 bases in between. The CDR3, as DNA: TGCGCCAGCAGCCAAGTTAGCACTGGAAACACCATATATTTT. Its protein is CASSQVSTGNTIYF.

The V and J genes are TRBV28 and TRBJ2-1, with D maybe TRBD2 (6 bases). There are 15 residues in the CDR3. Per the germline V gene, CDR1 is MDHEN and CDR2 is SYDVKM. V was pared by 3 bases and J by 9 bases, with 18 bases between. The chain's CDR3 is CASSLVGGSRGEQFF. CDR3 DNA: TGTGCCAGCAGTTTGGTGGGGGGAAGCAGAGGTGAGCAGTTCTTC.

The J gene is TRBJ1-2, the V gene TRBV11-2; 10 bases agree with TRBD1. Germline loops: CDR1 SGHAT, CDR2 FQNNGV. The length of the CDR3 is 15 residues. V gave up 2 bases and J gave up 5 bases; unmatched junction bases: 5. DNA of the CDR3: TGTGCCAGCAGCTTACTTCCGGGACAGGGGTATGGCTACACCTTC. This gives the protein CASSLLPGQGYGYTF.

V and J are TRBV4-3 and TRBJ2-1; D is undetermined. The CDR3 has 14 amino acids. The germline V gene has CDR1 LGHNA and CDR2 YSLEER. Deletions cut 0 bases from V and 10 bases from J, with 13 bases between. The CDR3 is CASSQDGGLGEQFF. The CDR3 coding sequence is TGCGCCAGCAGCCAAGATGGTGGGCTGGGCGAGCAGTTCTTC.

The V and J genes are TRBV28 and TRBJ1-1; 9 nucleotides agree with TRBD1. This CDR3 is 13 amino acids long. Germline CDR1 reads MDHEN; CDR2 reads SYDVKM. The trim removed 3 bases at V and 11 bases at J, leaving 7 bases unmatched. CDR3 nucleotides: TGTGCCAGCAGTTTCCCGAGGGACAGGGTCGCTTTCTTT. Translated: CASSFPRDRVAFF. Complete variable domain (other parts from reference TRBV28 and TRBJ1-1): DVKVTQSSRYLVKRTGEKVFLECVQDMDHENMFWYRQDPGLGLRLIYFSYDVKMKEKGDIPEGYSVSREKKERFSLILESASTNQTSMYLCASSFPRDRVAFFGQGTRLTVV.

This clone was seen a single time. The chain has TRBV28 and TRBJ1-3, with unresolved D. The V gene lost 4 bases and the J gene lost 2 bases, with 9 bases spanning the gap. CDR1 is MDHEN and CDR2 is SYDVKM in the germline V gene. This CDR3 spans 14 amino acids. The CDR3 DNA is TGTGCCAGCAGTTCCACGGGAGCTGGAAACACCATATATTTT. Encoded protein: CASSSTGAGNTIYF. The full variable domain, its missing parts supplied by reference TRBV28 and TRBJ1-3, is DVKVTQSSRYLVKRTGEKVFLECVQDMDHENMFWYRQDPGLGLRLIYFSYDVKMKEKGDIPEGYSVSREKKERFSLILESASTNQTSMYLCASSSTGAGNTIYFGEGSWLTVV.

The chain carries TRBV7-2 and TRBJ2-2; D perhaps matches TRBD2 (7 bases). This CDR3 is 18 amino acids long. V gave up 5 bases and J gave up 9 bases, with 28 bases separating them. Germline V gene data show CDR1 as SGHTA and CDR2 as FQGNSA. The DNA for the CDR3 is TGTGCCAGCAGCCCACGGGGGGCGGGAGCCCGACTTAACCGGGAGCTGTTTTTT. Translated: CASSPRGAGARLNRELFF.

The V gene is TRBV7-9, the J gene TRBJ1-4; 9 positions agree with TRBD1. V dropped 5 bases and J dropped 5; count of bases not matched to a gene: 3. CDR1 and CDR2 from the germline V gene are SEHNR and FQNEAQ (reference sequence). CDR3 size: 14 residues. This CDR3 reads CASSGTGLNEKLFF. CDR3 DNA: TGTGCCAGCAGCGGGACAGGGTTGAATGAAAAACTGTTTTTT.

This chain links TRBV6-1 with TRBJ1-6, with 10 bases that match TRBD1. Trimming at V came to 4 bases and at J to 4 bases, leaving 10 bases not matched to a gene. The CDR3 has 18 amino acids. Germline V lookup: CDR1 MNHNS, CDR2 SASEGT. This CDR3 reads CASSATGGSPFYNSPLHF. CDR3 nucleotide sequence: TGTGCCAGCAGTGCGACAGGGGGCTCCCCCTTTTATAATTCACCCCTCCACTTT.

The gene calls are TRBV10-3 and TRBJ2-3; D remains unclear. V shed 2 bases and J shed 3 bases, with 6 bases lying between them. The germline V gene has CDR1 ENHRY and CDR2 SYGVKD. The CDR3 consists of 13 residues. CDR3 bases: TGTGCCATCAGTGAGCCACTTACAGATACGCAGTATTTT. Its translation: CAISEPLTDTQYF.

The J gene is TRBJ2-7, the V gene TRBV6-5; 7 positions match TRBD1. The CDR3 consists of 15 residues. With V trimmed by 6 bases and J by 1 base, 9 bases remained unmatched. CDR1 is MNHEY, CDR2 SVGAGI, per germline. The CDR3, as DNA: TGTGCCAGCAGACATCGACAGGGAAGGTCCTACGAGCAGTACTTC. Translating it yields CASRHRQGRSYEQYF.